What follows are 17 T cell receptor beta chains derived from one specimen sequenced in a study of blood T cell repertoires in COVID-19. Some clones are missing from TCRdb's copy, which holds only in-frame ones; the method was immunoSEQ multiplex PCR. The profile covers approximately 160,000 clones, with under 85% appearing a single time and approximately 12% taken by the ten largest. Sequenced input: peripheral blood. The source of these receptors is an older man who had recovered from COVID-19.

The V call is TRBV5-1, the J call TRBJ1-1, with D possibly TRBD1 on 5 matching bases. Between the trimmed V and J ends, which lost 7 bases and 10 bases, there was a span of 20 bases. This CDR3 spans 13 amino acids. Germline CDR1 is SGHRS and CDR2 is YFSETQ. The CDR3 loop reads CASAAGSAGRAFF. CDR3 nucleotide sequence: TGCGCCAGCGCTGCAGGGTCGGCAGGGCGAGCTTTCTTT.

The chain combines TRBV7-9 with TRBJ1-3; unclear D gene. CDR1 and CDR2 from the germline V gene are SEHNR and FQNEAQ (reference sequence). V was clipped by 5 bases and J by 0 bases, with 17 bases between them. This CDR3 contains 17 residues. The CDR3 loop reads CASSLEAGTFSGNTIYF. CDR3 coding DNA: TGTGCCAGCAGCCTGGAGGCCGGAACCTTCTCTGGAAACACCATATATTTT.

The chain combines TRBV28 with TRBJ2-2, with D possibly being TRBD1 (5 bases). V shed 7 bases and J shed 5 bases, with 14 bases lying between them. The CDR3 consists of 14 residues. Looked up from germline, CDR1 is MDHEN and CDR2 is SYDVKM. In nucleotides, the CDR3 is TGTGCCAGCAAGCAAGGGCAGGGTACCGGGGAGCTGTTTTTT. It codes for CASKQGQGTGELFF. The whole variable domain, remainder taken from reference TRBV28 and TRBJ2-2, is DVKVTQSSRYLVKRTGEKVFLECVQDMDHENMFWYRQDPGLGLRLIYFSYDVKMKEKGDIPEGYSVSREKKERFSLILESASTNQTSMYLCASKQGQGTGELFFGEGSRLTVL.

This clone occurred once. The chain links TRBV3-1 (or the pseudogene TRBV3-2) to TRBJ2-1; TRBD2 aligns across 8 bases. This CDR3 is 14 amino acids long. The J segment lost 5 bases and the V segment lost 2 bases, leaving 2 bases of the junction unmatched. The germline CDR1 and CDR2 sequences are LGHDT and YNNKEL (reference sequence). The CDR3 DNA reads as TGTGCCAGCAGCCAAACTAGCGGAAACAATGAGCAGTTCTTC. Its translation is CASSQTSGNNEQFF.

The gene calls are TRBV6-2 or TRBV6-3 and TRBJ2-7; 7 nucleotides line up with TRBD1. The V gene's germline CDR1 is MNHEY and CDR2 SVGEGT. V gave up 0 bases and J gave up 1 base; unmatched junction bases: 3. The CDR3 covers 15 residues. CDR3 protein: CASSYSQDRSYEQYF. The CDR3 bases are TGTGCCAGCAGTTACTCTCAGGACAGGTCCTACGAGCAGTACTTC.

The chain uses TRBV9 and TRBJ2-1; 7 bases match TRBD2. The V gene's germline CDR1 is SGDLS and CDR2 YYNGEE. With 3 bases clipped from V and 3 bases from J, the junction kept 6 bases outside the gene matches. The CDR3 sequence is 15 residues long. The CDR3 DNA sequence: TGTGCCAGCAGCGGGGAGGGTCGGCACTACAATGAGCAGTTCTTC. Encoded protein: CASSGEGRHYNEQFF.

The chain carries TRBV5-1 and TRBJ2-7; 10 bases align to TRBD2. Germline CDR1 is SGHRS and CDR2 is YFSETQ. Trimming took 0 bases from V and 7 from J; bases not matched to a gene: 10. The length of the CDR3 is 16 residues. DNA of the CDR3: TGCGCCAGCAGCTTGGCCCCGGGGGTAGCGGGAGGAGAGCAGTACTTC. It codes for CASSLAPGVAGGEQYF.

The CDR3 DNA reads TGTGCCAGCAGCTCCTCCGGGACTAGAGGCAATGAGCAGTTCTTC. Translating it yields CASSSSGTRGNEQFF. The V call is TRBV9, the J call TRBJ2-1, with 8 bases fitting TRBD2. CDR3 length: 15 residues. V trimming: 4 bases; J trimming: 6 bases; junction bases outside the gene matches: 9. From germline, CDR1 is SGDLS and CDR2 YYNGEE.

The rearrangement links TRBV11-2 to TRBJ1-1, with 11 bases aligning to TRBD1. CDR1 is SGHAT and CDR2 is FQNNGV in the germline V gene. This CDR3 comprises 16 residues. After removal of 6 bases from V and 5 bases from J, the junction contained 11 bases not matched to a gene. The chain's CDR3 is CASRAGQGAINTEAFF. The CDR3 coding sequence is TGTGCCAGCAGGGCCGGACAGGGGGCGATCAATACTGAAGCTTTCTTT.

In its sample, this clone was seen a few times. The rearrangement joins TRBV30 to TRBJ2-1; TRBD2 is a possible D gene (6 bases). Germline CDR1 reads GTSNPN; CDR2 reads SVGIG (reference sequence). The CDR3 consists of 16 residues. Trimming removed 3 bases at V and 1 base at J, with 16 bases between. Written as DNA, the CDR3 is TGTGCCTGGAGGACGGGAGTCCTCGGTTCCTACAATGAGCAGTTCTTC. It yields the protein CAWRTGVLGSYNEQFF. The full variable domain, with the rest looked up from reference TRBV30 and TRBJ2-1, is SQTIHQWPATLVQPVGSPLSLECTVEGTSNPNLYWYRQAAGRGLQLLFYSVGIGQISSEVPQNLSASRPQDRQFILSSKKLLLSDSGFYLCAWRTGVLGSYNEQFFGPGTRLTVL.

This clone was picked up one time. The J gene is TRBJ2-5, the V gene TRBV5-1; 8 positions match TRBD2. This CDR3 region has 17 residues. The V segment lost 2 bases and the J segment 5 bases; nucleotides outside the gene matches: 14. CDR1 is SGHRS and CDR2 is YFSETQ in the germline V gene. The CDR3, as DNA: TGCGCCAGCAGCTTAGGTTTAGGTGCGGGAGGTCGGGAGACCCAGTACTTC. It yields the protein CASSLGLGAGGRETQYF.

This clone was observed a few times. The V and J genes are TRBV19 and TRBJ2-1, with D tentatively TRBD2 (5 bases). The CDR3 is 15 amino acids. V was trimmed by 5 bases and J by 0 bases, leaving 11 bases between them. Germline assignment: CDR1 LNHDA and CDR2 SQIVND (reference sequence). In DNA, the CDR3 is TGTGCCAGTAGTGGACTGCATAGCTCCTACAATGAGCAGTTCTTC. Amino acids: CASSGLHSSYNEQFF.

The V gene is TRBV30, the J gene TRBJ2-1; 9 nucleotides agree with TRBD2. Trimming cost V 5 bases and J 5 bases; bases outside gene matches: 4. CDR1 is GTSNPN, CDR2 SVGIG, per germline (reference sequence). This CDR3 spans 13 amino acids. CDR3: CAWGSGGDNEQFF. In DNA, the CDR3 is TGTGCCTGGGGTAGCGGGGGTGACAATGAGCAGTTCTTC. The whole variable domain, remainder taken from reference TRBV30 and TRBJ2-1, is SQTIHQWPATLVQPVGSPLSLECTVEGTSNPNLYWYRQAAGRGLQLLFYSVGIGQISSEVPQNLSASRPQDRQFILSSKKLLLSDSGFYLCAWGSGGDNEQFFGPGTRLTVL.

The V call is TRBV10-2, the J call TRBJ1-5; no clear D gene. Germline V gene lookup returns CDR1 WSHSY and CDR2 SAAADI. Trimming left V 3 bases short and J 0 bases short, with 6 bases between. This CDR3 region has 14 residues. In DNA form, the CDR3 reads TGCGCCAGCAGTGACAGATATAGCAATCAGCCCCAGCATTTT. Its translation is CASSDRYSNQPQHF.

V usage is TRBV19 and J usage is TRBJ2-5; D gene ambiguous. This CDR3 has 13 amino acids. The germline V gene encodes CDR1 LNHDA and CDR2 SQIVND (reference sequence). The V end was cut by 5 bases, the J end by 5 bases, with 12 bases between. CDR3 DNA sequence: TGTGCCAGTAGTCCGAGCGTCCCCGAGACCCAGTACTTC. Translated, it gives CASSPSVPETQYF.

The chain employs TRBV25-1 and TRBJ2-7; TRBD1 matches 8 bases. This CDR3 region has 15 residues. In germline, CDR1 is MGHDK, CDR2 SYGVNS. The V segment lost 7 bases and the J segment 4 bases; nucleotides outside the gene matches: 12. CDR3 nucleotides: TGTGCCAGCACGGCCGGACAGGGAGCATCTTACGAGCAGTACTTC. It yields the protein CASTAGQGASYEQYF.

The V call is TRBV5-1, the J call TRBJ1-1; D possibly corresponds to TRBD1 (5 bases). The CDR3 totals 15 residues. Germline loops: CDR1 SGHRS, CDR2 YFSETQ. Trimming pared 1 base from V and 6 bases from J, leaving 16 bases between. The CDR3 region has the DNA TGCGCCAGCAGCTTGACGGAAGGAGGGGAGGCTGAAGCTTTCTTT. It is translated as CASSLTEGGEAEAFF.